This entry features one T cell receptor beta chain sequence. The antigen remains undetermined. Sequenced by immunoSEQ multiplex PCR; TCRdb stores in-frame clones only, minus some. The sample holds approximately 89,000 clones, 75% to 85% seen once. This sample is part of a study of PD-1 blockade in classical Hodgkin lymphoma. Study-wide results and caveats: Nivolumab initiation under 1 year post-ASCT meant exclusion. Healthy donors reportedly exceeded newly diagnosed patients in baseline TCR diversity. CD4+ TCR diversity, unlike CD8+, climbed significantly by C4D1. Whoever responded completely had baseline diversity much like that seen in newly diagnosed patients.

Time point defined: cycle 4 day 1 (C4D1), after 5 to 7 weeks of nivolumab. Every one of the patients relapsed after autologous stem cell transplantation (brentuximab vedotin exposure was variable). CDR1 and CDR2 (germline): SSHAT, FNYEAQ (reference sequence). Trimming took 5 bases from V and 1 from J, leaving 10 bases between them. The CDR3 has 14 amino acids. This clonotype originated in a human donor with classical Hodgkin lymphoma. The chain links TRBV7-7 to TRBJ2-3, with TRBD2 as a possible D gene (6 bases). This sample comprised peripheral blood mononuclear cells (PBMCs), obtained before the fourth cycle of nivolumab. CDR3 in amino acids: CASSASGRTDTQYF. The CDR3 coding sequence is TGTGCCAGCAGCGCCAGCGGGCGCACAGATACGCAGTATTTT. The full variable domain, completed using reference TRBV7-7 and TRBJ2-3, is GAGVSQSPRYKVTKRGQDVTLRCDPISSHATLYWYQQALGQGPEFLTYFNYEAQPDKSGLPSDRFSAERPEGSISTLTIQRTEQRDSAMYRCASSASGRTDTQYFGPGTRLTVL.